This T cell receptor beta chain comes out of a study of blood T cell repertoires in COVID-19. Across the study: COVID-19 samples from acute and convalescent phases originated in the United States, Italy and Spain.

The table lists this clone with a count of one. Source study methods: Estimates of nucleated cell counts were drawn from the amplification of reference gene primers. Some clones are missing from TCRdb's copy, which holds only in-frame ones; the method was immunoSEQ multiplex PCR. V and J calls and clone size are given by that table; D and trimming were obtained from the DNA. The sample lists approximately 90,000 clones; approximately 75% were seen once. Germline V gene data show CDR1 as DFQATT and CDR2 as SNEGSKA (reference sequence). This CDR3 is built from 14 residues. Trimming removed 3 bases at V and 2 bases at J, with 11 bases between.

The chain recombines TRBV20-1 with TRBJ1-3, with D possibly matching TRBD1 (5 bases). This TCR was recovered from a woman older than 75 with acute or convalescent COVID-19. Sequencing used peripheral blood. In DNA form, the CDR3 reads TGCAGTGCTAGTTCAGGGAACGCTGGAAACACCATATATTTT. Protein product: CSASSGNAGNTIYF.